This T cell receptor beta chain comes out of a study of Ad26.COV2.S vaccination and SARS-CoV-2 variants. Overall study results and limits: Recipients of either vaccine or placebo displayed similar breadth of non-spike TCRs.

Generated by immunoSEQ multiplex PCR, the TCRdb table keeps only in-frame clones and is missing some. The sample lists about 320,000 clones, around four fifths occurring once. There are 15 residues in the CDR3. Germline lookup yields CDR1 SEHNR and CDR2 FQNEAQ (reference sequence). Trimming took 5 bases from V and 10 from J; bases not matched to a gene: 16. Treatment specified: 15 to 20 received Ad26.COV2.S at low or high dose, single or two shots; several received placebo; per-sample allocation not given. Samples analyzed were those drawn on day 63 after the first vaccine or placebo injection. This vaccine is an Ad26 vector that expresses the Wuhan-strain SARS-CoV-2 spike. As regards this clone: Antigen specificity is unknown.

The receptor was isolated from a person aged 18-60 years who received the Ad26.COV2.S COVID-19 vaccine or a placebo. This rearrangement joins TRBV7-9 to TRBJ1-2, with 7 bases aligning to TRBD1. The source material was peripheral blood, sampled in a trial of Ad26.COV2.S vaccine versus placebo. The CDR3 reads CASSTLSGRQGYYTF. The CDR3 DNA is TGTGCCAGCAGCACATTAAGTGGGAGACAGGGCTACTACACCTTC.